This TCR beta chain was found in a study of monozygotic twins with inflammatory bowel disease. Turning to this clonotype: Its antigen remains unknown.

CDR3 size: 12 residues. Study-wide points: Ultimately, a single strong signal or clonotype associated with IBD was not supported.

TCRdb reprocessed the 5' RACE reads; each CDR3 protein has one entry and no DNA is given. The sample table includes 300,000 to 400,000 distinct CDR3 sequences. The chain joins TRBV12-3 or TRBV12-4 to TRBJ2-3; TCRdb calls TRBD2, which cannot be checked without DNA. Specimen: blood. The sequence derives from a human donor with ulcerative colitis or Crohn's disease, or a healthy co-twin of an affected twin (not recorded which). This chain's CDR3 is CASWANVGTQYF.